These 27 T cell receptor beta chains came from one sample sequenced in a study of human T cells and chemical hapten exposure. MiXCR, applied by TCRdb to the RACE reads, yields one record per CDR3 protein. The profile shows fewer than 140,000 distinct CDR3 sequences, approximately 12% of them singletons. Sample time point: pre-sensitization, week 0. Treatment meaning: therapeutic diphenylcyclopropenone sensitization with weekly scalp DPC. This material consisted of whole blood, taken in connection with sensitization to the hapten diphenylcyclopropenone (DPC). The receptor source for this set is a woman aged 50 to 60 with alopecia areata. Some clones in this sample may be carry-over from other donors' samples.

This chain links TRBV12-3 or TRBV12-4 with TRBJ2-2, with D possibly matching TRBD1 (5 bases). V lost 3 bases to trimming and J lost 7 bases, with 24 bases between them. The CDR3 totals 18 residues. In DNA form, the CDR3 reads TGTGCCAGCAGTTTTTTCGGCAGGGTAATTTTCGGTGGCGGGGAGCTGTTTTTT. Residues: CASSFFGRVIFGGGELFF.

This clonotype was counted a few times. This rearrangement joins TRBV4-2 to TRBJ2-1, with D maybe TRBD2 (5 bases). V was shortened by 3 bases and J by 6 bases, with 18 bases between the two germline ends. There are 16 residues in the CDR3. Germline V gene sequence: CDR1 LGHNA, CDR2 YNFKEQ. The CDR3 here is CASSHVVSVGSNEQFF. CDR3 DNA: TGTGCCAGCAGCCATGTCGTCAGTGTTGGGAGCAATGAGCAGTTCTTC.

This sequence joins TRBV14 and TRBJ2-7, with D unclear. V shed 4 bases and J shed 3 bases, with 7 bases lying between them. The CDR3 loop spans 12 amino acids. Germline lookup yields CDR1 SGHDN and CDR2 FVKESK. The CDR3 reads CASSPAGYEQYF. In DNA, the CDR3 is TGTGCCAGCAGCCCGGCTGGCTACGAGCAGTACTTC.

This clonotype showed up many times. J is TRBJ1-1 and V is TRBV29-1; tentatively, D is TRBD1 (5 bases). The CDR3 extends over 10 amino acids. Per germline, CDR1 SQVTM and CDR2 ANQGSEA. V was shortened by 6 bases and J by 7 bases, with 9 bases between the two germline ends. The CDR3 DNA reads TGCAGCGTGAGACAGAGTGAAGCTTTCTTT. Amino acids: CSVRQSEAFF. Complete variable domain (other parts from reference TRBV29-1 and TRBJ1-1): SAVISQKPSRDICQRGTSLTIQCQVDSQVTMMFWYRQQPGQSLTLIATANQGSEATYESGFVIDKFPISRPNLTFSTLTVSNMSPEDSSIYLCSVRQSEAFFGQGTRLTVV.

This clonotype was seen ten or more times. The genes are TRBV7-2 and TRBJ1-1; D is possibly TRBD1 (5 bases). Trimming took off 2 bases at V and 0 bases at J, with 10 bases between the two ends. CDR1 and CDR2 (germline): SGHTA, FQGNSA. The CDR3 length is 15 residues. CDR3 region: CASSLQGPVNTEAFF. In DNA, the CDR3 is TGTGCCAGCAGCTTACAGGGACCGGTGAACACTGAAGCTTTCTTT.

V and J are TRBV12-3 or TRBV12-4 and TRBJ1-2; maybe TRBD1 (5 bases). Between the trimmed V and J ends, which lost 4 bases and 0 bases, there was a span of 6 bases. The CDR3 is made up of 13 amino acids. The CDR3 bases are TGTGCCAGCAGTTCCAGGGCTAACTATGGCTACACCTTC. Amino acid sequence: CASSSRANYGYTF.

The sample holds a few counts of this clonotype. This rearrangement joins TRBV4-1 to TRBJ2-7; D is possibly TRBD1 or TRBD2 (5 bases each). Germline V lookup: CDR1 MGHRA, CDR2 YSYEKL. Trimming removed 1 base from V and 1 base from J, with 11 bases in between. The CDR3 is 15 amino acids. The CDR3 bases are TGCGCCAGCAGCCAAGCGCCGGGGCTATCCTACGAGCAGTACTTC. Protein: CASSQAPGLSYEQYF.

In this sample, this clonotype turned up once. The rearrangement uses TRBV28 and TRBJ2-4, with TRBD1 as a possible D gene (5 bases). Trimming took off 3 bases at V and 3 bases at J, with 15 bases between the two ends. CDR1 is MDHEN, CDR2 SYDVKM, per germline. This CDR3 spans 16 amino acids. In DNA form, the CDR3 reads TGTGCCAGCAGTTTTCCAGACAGTCGAGGCAAAAACATTCAGTACTTC. The encoded protein is CASSFPDSRGKNIQYF.

The chain recombines TRBV28 with TRBJ1-2, with a weak D call TRBD1 (5 bases). The ends were cut back, 3 bases at V and 8 bases at J, with 13 bases in the middle. Germline V lookup: CDR1 MDHEN, CDR2 SYDVKM. The CDR3 is made up of 13 amino acids. The CDR3 DNA follows: TGTGCCAGCAGTTTGGGGCCTAAGACCGGCTACACCTTC. This gives the protein CASSLGPKTGYTF.

This clonotype was recorded at least ten times. This chain connects TRBV29-1 to TRBJ1-2; D may be TRBD1 (6 bases). The CDR3 runs 13 residues. CDR1 is SQVTM and CDR2 is ANQGSEA in the germline V gene. V was shortened by 5 bases and J by 3 bases, with 13 bases between the two germline ends. CDR3 protein: CSVTGGDDYGYTF. Written as DNA, the CDR3 is TGCAGCGTTACTGGGGGCGACGACTATGGCTACACCTTC.

The chain combines TRBV3-1 with TRBJ2-7, with 8 nucleotides matching TRBD2. This CDR3 contains 15 residues. In germline, CDR1 is LGHDT, CDR2 YNNKEL (reference sequence). V dropped 3 bases and J dropped 4; count of bases not matched to a gene: 8. CDR3 amino acids: CASSHKAGAKYEQYF. The CDR3 region has the DNA TGTGCCAGCAGCCACAAAGCGGGGGCGAAATACGAGCAGTACTTC.

This clonotype was observed many times. This chain connects TRBV2 to TRBJ2-2; D possibly corresponds to TRBD1 (5 bases). The CDR3 has 15 residues. In germline, CDR1 is SNHLY, CDR2 FYNNEI. V lost 5 bases and J 2 bases, leaving 12 bases between the germline ends. CDR3 in amino acids: CASSFGRVNTGELFF. DNA for the CDR3: TGTGCCAGCAGTTTTGGCAGGGTCAACACCGGGGAGCTGTTTTTT.

The chain joins TRBV4-1 to TRBJ2-1, with D perhaps matching TRBD1 (5 bases). Trimming shortened V by 4 bases and J by 6 bases, and 22 bases separated the two germline ends. CDR1 is MGHRA and CDR2 is YSYEKL in the germline V gene. This CDR3 is 17 amino acids long. CDR3 nucleotides: TGCGCCAGCAGCCCGCGCCCCCCAGCATCTCAGGGCAATGAGCAGTTCTTC. It encodes CASSPRPPASQGNEQFF.

This clonotype was seen a few times. The chain joins TRBV9 to TRBJ2-7; D is unclear. Germline lookup yields CDR1 SGDLS and CDR2 YYNGEE. The CDR3 has 12 amino acids. Trimming cost V 3 bases and J 0 bases, with 4 bases left between them. The CDR3 region has the DNA TGTGCCAGCAGCGGCGACTCCTACGAGCAGTACTTC. It translates to CASSGDSYEQYF.

This clonotype has more than one count but fewer than ten. The CDR3 nucleotides read TGTGCCAGCAGCTCGATAGCGGGAATAGAGGCCGGGGAGCTGTTTTTT. It is translated as CASSSIAGIEAGELFF. The V gene is TRBV7-2, the J gene TRBJ2-2; TRBD2 matches at 8 bases. Germline V gene sequence: CDR1 SGHTA, CDR2 FQGNSA. The CDR3 is made up of 16 amino acids. V was clipped by 4 bases and J by 6 bases; unmatched bases: 10.

This clonotype was observed a handful of times. V gene TRBV7-9 combines with J gene TRBJ2-2; unclear D gene. V was shortened by 2 bases and J by 13 bases, with 8 bases between the two germline ends. Germline lookup yields CDR1 SEHNR and CDR2 FQNEAQ (reference sequence). The CDR3 covers 11 residues. DNA for the CDR3: TGTGCCAGCAGCTTATCGCAGGCGCTGTTTTTT. The encoded protein is CASSLSQALFF. Looking up the rest from reference TRBV7-9 and TRBJ2-2 gives the full variable domain: DTGVSQNPRHKITKRGQNVTFRCDPISEHNRLYWYRQTLGQGPEFLTYFQNEAQLEKSRLLSDRFSAERPKGSFSTLEIQRTEQGDSAMYLCASSLSQALFFGEGSRLTVL.

The V and J genes are TRBV18 and TRBJ2-7; perhaps D is TRBD1 or TRBD2 (5 bases each). This CDR3 comprises 17 residues. The V gene lost 4 bases and the J gene lost 0 bases, with 19 bases spanning the gap. CDR1 and CDR2 (germline): KGHSH, LQKENI. The CDR3 reads CASSLLPSGDLSYEQYF. As DNA, the CDR3 is TGTGCCAGCTCACTACTGCCGAGTGGGGACCTCTCCTACGAGCAGTACTTC.

This clonotype was recorded at least ten times. The V and J genes are TRBV29-1 and TRBJ2-1; no definite D call. V was clipped by 0 bases and J by 3 bases, with 12 bases between them. Germline-derived CDR1 and CDR2 are SQVTM and ANQGSEA. CDR3 length: 15 amino acids. CDR3 nucleotides: TGCAGCGTTGAAGAAATGGCGGTGAGCTACAATGAGCAGTTCTTC. Amino acid sequence: CSVEEMAVSYNEQFF.

This clonotype was seen many times. The chain is built from TRBV6-2 or TRBV6-3 and TRBJ2-1; TRBD2 matches at 9 bases. The CDR3 spans 16 residues. V dropped 6 bases and J dropped 3; count of bases not matched to a gene: 9. Looked up from germline, CDR1 is MNHEY and CDR2 is SVGEGT. CDR3 region: CASSAPGAGGYNEQFF. The CDR3 region has the DNA TGTGCCAGCAGCGCACCAGGAGCGGGGGGCTACAATGAGCAGTTCTTC.

There are many counts of this clonotype. A read error may account for a junction end that differs from germline. The gene calls are TRBV7-9 and TRBJ2-3, with a tentative D call TRBD1 (6 bases). Per the germline V gene, CDR1 is SEHNR and CDR2 is FQNEAQ (reference sequence). This CDR3 is built from 12 residues. CDR3 sequence (DNA): TGTGCCAGCAGCTTACAGGGGCCCGCAAAAACTTTT. It codes for CASSLQGPAKTF.

The rearrangement links TRBV29-1 to TRBJ1-2; no definite D call. The CDR3 has 11 residues. V lost 7 bases and J 2 bases, leaving 8 bases between the germline ends. Per the germline V gene, CDR1 is SQVTM and CDR2 is ANQGSEA. This chain's CDR3 is CSARYNYGYTF. The CDR3 DNA reads as TGCAGCGCACGTTACAACTATGGCTACACCTTC.

This clonotype was detected only a few times. The chain has TRBV14 and TRBJ2-7, with 8 bases that match TRBD2. Trimming removed 0 bases from V and 1 base from J; junction bases left unmatched: 8. Germline V lookup: CDR1 SGHDN, CDR2 FVKESK. The CDR3 sequence is 17 residues long. As DNA, the CDR3 is TGTGCCAGCAGCCAAGAAGTCGGGAGGGCCGGTTCCTACGAGCAGTACTTC. Encoded protein: CASSQEVGRAGSYEQYF.

This clonotype was seen a few times. J is TRBJ2-1 and V is TRBV11-2, with 11 nucleotides matching TRBD2. Germline CDR1 is SGHAT and CDR2 is FQNNGV. The CDR3 has 16 amino acids. With V trimmed by 1 base and J by 6 bases, 5 bases remained unmatched. The CDR3 DNA is TGTGCCAGCAGCTTAGTACCCCTAGCGGGGGGCAATGAGCAGTTCTTC. Its protein product is CASSLVPLAGGNEQFF.

V usage is TRBV28 and J usage is TRBJ1-5, with D possibly being TRBD1 (5 bases). This CDR3 is built from 16 residues. CDR1 is MDHEN and CDR2 is SYDVKM in the germline V gene. V lost 6 bases and J lost 4, with 19 bases in between. Written as DNA, the CDR3 is TGTGCCAGCAGCCGCGCGGGGACCGGTTGGAATCAGCCCCAGCATTTT. It specifies CASSRAGTGWNQPQHF. Looking up the rest from reference TRBV28 and TRBJ1-5 gives the full variable domain: DVKVTQSSRYLVKRTGEKVFLECVQDMDHENMFWYRQDPGLGLRLIYFSYDVKMKEKGDIPEGYSVSREKKERFSLILESASTNQTSMYLCASSRAGTGWNQPQHFGDGTRLSIL.

In its sample, this clonotype was seen a few times. The chain employs TRBV20-1 and TRBJ2-1; the match to TRBD2 covers 9 bases. The CDR3 spans 16 residues. The V gene end was trimmed by 1 base and the J gene end by 3 bases; junction bases not matched to a gene: 7. Germline CDR1 reads DFQATT; CDR2 reads SNEGSKA (reference sequence). CDR3 bases: TGCAGTGCTAGAGCCCCAAGCGGGAGGAGCTACAATGAGCAGTTCTTC. Its translation: CSARAPSGRSYNEQFF.

CDR3 residues: CASSLAGQGSTRSLAFF. CDR3 nucleotides: TGCGCCAGCAGCTTGGCGGGACAGGGGTCAACCAGGTCTCTGGCTTTCTTT. The J gene is TRBJ1-1, the V gene TRBV5-1; 10 bases fit TRBD1. CDR1 and CDR2 from the germline V gene are SGHRS and YFSETQ. The CDR3 totals 17 residues. V was clipped by 0 bases and J by 11 bases; unmatched bases: 16.

Ten or more counts support this clonotype. The rearrangement links TRBV7-8 to TRBJ1-4, with D possibly being TRBD1 (6 bases). Trimming pared 3 bases from V and 5 bases from J, leaving 7 bases between. There are 13 residues in the CDR3. The germline V gene encodes CDR1 SGHVS and CDR2 FQNEAQ. As DNA, the CDR3 is TGTGCCAGCAGCTTCCAGGGGAATGAAAAACTGTTTTTT. This gives the protein CASSFQGNEKLFF.